Sequencing of this TCR beta chain was carried out in a study of CD8 T cells in ankylosing spondylitis. Study-level points and caveats: A TCR beta motif of seven or eight highly homologous variants appeared characteristic of ankylosing spondylitis blood.

A few counts support this clonotype. Its antigen is currently unknown. Germline V lookup: CDR1 SQVTM, CDR2 ANQGSEA. V shed 3 bases, J shed 2 bases, and the junction held 2 bases outside the gene matches. The CDR3 spans 14 residues. Making the TCR beta libraries involved quantitative 5'-RACE with molecular barcodes. TCRdb passed the 5' RACE reads through MiXCR, listing each CDR3 protein once. The sample holds about 250,000 distinct CDR3 sequences, roughly 32% seen once. The gene calls are TRBV29-1 and TRBJ2-2; 8 bases line up with TRBD1. Sample: blood, either unsorted or a sorted T cell fraction (not recorded which). The source of this sequence is a male donor with ankylosing spondylitis or in good health (not recorded which). CDR3 in amino acids: CSVEGQANTGELFF. CDR3 nucleotides: TGCAGCGTTGAGGGACAGGCTAACACCGGGGAGCTGTTTTTT.